One T cell receptor (beta chain) is described in this entry. This entry comes from a study of siplizumab effects on memory and regulatory T cells. Sequencing was performed with immunoSEQ multiplex PCR; in TCRdb, only in-frame clones are kept and a portion is missing. This sample carries some 100,000 clones, around 94% of them seen once, and the ten largest clones take over 0.55%. The length of the CDR3 is 15 residues. The germline gives CDR1 LNHDA, CDR2 SQIVND (reference sequence). Trimming took 6 bases from V and 7 from J; bases not matched to a gene: 12. This sequence originates from a human donor in good health. The V call is TRBV19, the J call TRBJ1-2; TRBD1 agrees at 9 bases. Source material: Tregs sorted from blood. The DNA of the CDR3 is TGTGCCAGTAGGAAGGACAGGGGATACGGTTTTGGCTACACCTTC. Protein product: CASRKDRGYGFGYTF.